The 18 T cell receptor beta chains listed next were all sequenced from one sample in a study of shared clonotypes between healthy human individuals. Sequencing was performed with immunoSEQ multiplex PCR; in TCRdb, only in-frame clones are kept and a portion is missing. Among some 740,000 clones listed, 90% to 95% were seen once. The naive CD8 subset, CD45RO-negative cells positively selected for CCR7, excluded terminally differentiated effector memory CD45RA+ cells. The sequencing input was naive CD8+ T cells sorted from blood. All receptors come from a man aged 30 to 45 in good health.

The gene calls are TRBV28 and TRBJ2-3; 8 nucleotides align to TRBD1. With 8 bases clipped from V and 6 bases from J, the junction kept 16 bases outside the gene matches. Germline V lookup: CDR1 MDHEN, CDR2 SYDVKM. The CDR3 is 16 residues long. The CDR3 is CASHPAGTGVTDTQYF. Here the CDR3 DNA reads TGTGCCAGCCACCCGGCCGGGACAGGTGTGACGGATACGCAGTATTTT.

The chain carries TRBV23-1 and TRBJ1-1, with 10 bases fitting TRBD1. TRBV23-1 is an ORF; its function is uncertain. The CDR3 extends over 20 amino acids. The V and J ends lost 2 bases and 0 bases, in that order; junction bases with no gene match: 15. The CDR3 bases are TGCGCCAGCAGTCAACCGTACCAGACAGGGGGCCCCCATATGAACACTGAAGCTTTCTTT. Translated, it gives CASSQPYQTGGPHMNTEAFF.

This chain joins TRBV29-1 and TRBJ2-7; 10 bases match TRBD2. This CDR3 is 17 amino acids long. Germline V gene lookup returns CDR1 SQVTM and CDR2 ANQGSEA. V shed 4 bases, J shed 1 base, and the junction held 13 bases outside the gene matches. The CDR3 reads CSVVQRRTSGRSYEQYF. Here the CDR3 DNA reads TGCAGCGTTGTACAGCGGAGGACTAGCGGCCGTTCCTACGAGCAGTACTTC.

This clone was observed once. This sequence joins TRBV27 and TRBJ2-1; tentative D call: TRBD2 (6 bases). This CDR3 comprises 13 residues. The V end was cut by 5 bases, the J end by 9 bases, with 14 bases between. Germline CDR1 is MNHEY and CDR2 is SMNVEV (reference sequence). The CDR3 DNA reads TGTGCCAGCAGTACTTCTAGCGTAGCTGAGCAGTTCTTC. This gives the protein CASSTSSVAEQFF.

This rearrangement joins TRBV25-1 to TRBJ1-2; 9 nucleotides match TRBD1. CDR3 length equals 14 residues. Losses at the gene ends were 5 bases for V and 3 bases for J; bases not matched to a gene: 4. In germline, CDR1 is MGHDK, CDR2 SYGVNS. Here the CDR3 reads CASSRQGGYYGYTF. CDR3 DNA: TGTGCCAGCAGTCGACAGGGGGGGTACTATGGCTACACCTTC.

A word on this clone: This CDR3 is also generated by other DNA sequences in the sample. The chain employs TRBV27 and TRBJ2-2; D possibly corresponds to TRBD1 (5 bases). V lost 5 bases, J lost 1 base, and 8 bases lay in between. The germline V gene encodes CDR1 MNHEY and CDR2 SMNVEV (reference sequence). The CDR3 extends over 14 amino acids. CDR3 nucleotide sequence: TGTGCCAGCAGTCTTGGACAGAACACCGGGGAGCTGTTTTTT. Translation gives CASSLGQNTGELFF.

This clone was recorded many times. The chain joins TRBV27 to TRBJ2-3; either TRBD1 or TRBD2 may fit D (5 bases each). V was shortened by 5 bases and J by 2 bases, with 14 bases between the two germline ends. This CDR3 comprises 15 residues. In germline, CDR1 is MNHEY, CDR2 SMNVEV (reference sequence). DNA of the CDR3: TGTGCCAGCAGTAGCTCGGGGCCTTACACAGATACGCAGTATTTT. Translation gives CASSSSGPYTDTQYF.

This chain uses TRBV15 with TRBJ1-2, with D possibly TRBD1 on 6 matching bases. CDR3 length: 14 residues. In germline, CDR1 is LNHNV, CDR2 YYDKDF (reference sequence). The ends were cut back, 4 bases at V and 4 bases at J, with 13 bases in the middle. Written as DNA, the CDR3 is TGTGCCACCAGCATATCCGGGGGCGCCTATGGCTACACCTTC. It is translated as CATSISGGAYGYTF.

CDR3 DNA sequence: TGTGCCAGCACTTCGATACCCCGGACTAGCGGGAACTACGGCGAGCAGTACTTC. This codes for CASTSIPRTSGNYGEQYF. The rearrangement links TRBV28 to TRBJ2-7; 12 bases agree with TRBD2. J was trimmed by 6 bases and V by 7 bases; bases with no gene match: 19. CDR3 length: 18 residues. In germline, CDR1 is MDHEN, CDR2 SYDVKM. Supplemented by reference TRBV28 and TRBJ2-7, the full variable domain reads DVKVTQSSRYLVKRTGEKVFLECVQDMDHENMFWYRQDPGLGLRLIYFSYDVKMKEKGDIPEGYSVSREKKERFSLILESASTNQTSMYLCASTSIPRTSGNYGEQYFGPGTRLTVT.

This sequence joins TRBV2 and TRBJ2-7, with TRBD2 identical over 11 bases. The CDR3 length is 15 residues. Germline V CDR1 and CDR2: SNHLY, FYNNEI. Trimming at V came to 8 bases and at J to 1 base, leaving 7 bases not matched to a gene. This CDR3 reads CASLPTSGTSYEQYF. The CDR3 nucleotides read TGTGCCAGCCTTCCGACTAGCGGGACTTCCTACGAGCAGTACTTC.

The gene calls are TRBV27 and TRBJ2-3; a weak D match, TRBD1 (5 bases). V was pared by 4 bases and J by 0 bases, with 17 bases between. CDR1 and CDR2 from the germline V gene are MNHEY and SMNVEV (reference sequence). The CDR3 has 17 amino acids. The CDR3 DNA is TGTGCCAGCAGTTCCATCCCGGCAGGGCGTAGCACAGATACGCAGTATTTT. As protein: CASSSIPAGRSTDTQYF.

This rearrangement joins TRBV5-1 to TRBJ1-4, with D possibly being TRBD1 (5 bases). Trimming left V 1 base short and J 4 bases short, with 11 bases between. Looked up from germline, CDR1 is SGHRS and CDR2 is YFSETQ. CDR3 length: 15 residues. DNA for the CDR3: TGCGCCAGCAGCTTGTTGGGGCCGAATAATGAAAAACTGTTTTTT. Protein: CASSLLGPNNEKLFF.

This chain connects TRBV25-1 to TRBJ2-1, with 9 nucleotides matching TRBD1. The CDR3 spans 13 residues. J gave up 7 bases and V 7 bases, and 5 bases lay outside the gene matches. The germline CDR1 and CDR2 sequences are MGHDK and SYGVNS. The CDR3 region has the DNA TGTGCCAGCACAGACGGACAGGGGAATGAGCAGTTCTTC. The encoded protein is CASTDGQGNEQFF.

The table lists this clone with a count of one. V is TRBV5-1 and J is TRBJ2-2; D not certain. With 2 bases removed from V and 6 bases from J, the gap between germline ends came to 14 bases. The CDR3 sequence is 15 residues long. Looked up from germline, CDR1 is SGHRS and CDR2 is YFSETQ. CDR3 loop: CASSFSEGRPGELFF. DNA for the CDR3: TGCGCCAGCAGCTTTTCGGAAGGGCGGCCCGGGGAGCTGTTTTTT.

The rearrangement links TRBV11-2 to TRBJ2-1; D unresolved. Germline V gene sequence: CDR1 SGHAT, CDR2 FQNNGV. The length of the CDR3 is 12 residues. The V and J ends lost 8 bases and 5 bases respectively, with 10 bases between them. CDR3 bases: TGTGCCAGCGCGCCCACGAACAATGAGCAGTTCTTC. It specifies CASAPTNNEQFF.

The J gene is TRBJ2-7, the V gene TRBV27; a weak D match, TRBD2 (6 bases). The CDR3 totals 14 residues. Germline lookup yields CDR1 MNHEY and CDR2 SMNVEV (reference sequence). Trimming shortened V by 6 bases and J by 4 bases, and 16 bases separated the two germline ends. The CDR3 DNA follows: TGTGCCAGCAGCCCTTTCGGGGGTACGTACGAGCAGTACTTC. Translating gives CASSPFGGTYEQYF.

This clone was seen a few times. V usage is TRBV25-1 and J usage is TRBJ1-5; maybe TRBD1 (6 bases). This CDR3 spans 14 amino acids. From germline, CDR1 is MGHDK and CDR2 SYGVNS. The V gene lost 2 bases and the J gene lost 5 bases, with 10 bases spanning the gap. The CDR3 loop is CASSEHRVDQPQHF. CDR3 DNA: TGTGCCAGCAGTGAACACAGGGTAGATCAGCCCCAGCATTTT.

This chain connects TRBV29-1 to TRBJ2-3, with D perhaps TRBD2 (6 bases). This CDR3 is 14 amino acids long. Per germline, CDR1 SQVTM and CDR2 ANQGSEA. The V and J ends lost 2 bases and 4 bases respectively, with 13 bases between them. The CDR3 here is CSVELAGTSDTQYF. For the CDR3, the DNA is TGCAGCGTTGAATTGGCGGGAACGTCAGATACGCAGTATTTT.